The 21 T cell receptor beta chains below come from one sample, sequenced in a study of T cells of healthy individuals. MiXCR, applied by TCRdb to the 5' RACE reads, yields one record per CDR3 protein. In the table there are tens of thousands of distinct CDR3 sequences, 4% to 5.5% of which are singletons. These receptors were obtained from a human donor in good health.

This clonotype appeared many times. This chain links TRBV18 with TRBJ2-5; TRBD2 matches at 7 bases. Looked up from germline, CDR1 is KGHSH and CDR2 is LQKENI. CDR3 length equals 15 residues. V lost 1 base to trimming and J lost 4 bases; unmatched junction nucleotides: 6. For the CDR3, the DNA is TGTGCCAGCTCACCACGGACTCGGGAGGCAGAGACCCAGTACTTC. Amino acid sequence: CASSPRTREAETQYF. Filled out from reference TRBV18 and TRBJ2-5, the complete variable domain reads NAGVMQNPRHLVRRRGQEARLRCSPMKGHSHVYWYRQLPEEGLKFMVYLQKENIIDESGMPKERFSAEFPKEGPSILRIQQVVRGDSAAYFCASSPRTREAETQYFGPGTRLLVL.

The table lists this clonotype with many counts. This rearrangement joins TRBV25-1 to TRBJ2-3; 11 bases agree with TRBD2. Germline assignment: CDR1 MGHDK and CDR2 SYGVNS. This CDR3 region has 17 residues. The ends lost 4 bases at V and 2 bases at J; junction bases unmatched: 8. CDR3 sequence reads: CASSVGASGRFTDTQYF. The CDR3 DNA sequence: TGTGCCAGCAGTGTCGGGGCTAGCGGGAGGTTCACAGATACGCAGTATTTT.

Many counts were recorded for this clonotype. This chain joins TRBV4-3 and TRBJ2-5; D ambiguous. V shed 0 bases and J shed 5 bases, with 10 bases lying between them. Germline CDR1 is LGHNA and CDR2 is YSLEER. This CDR3 has 14 residues. CDR3 nucleotide sequence: TGCGCCAGCAGCCAAGAGTCAATGGGGGAGACCCAGTACTTC. This sequence encodes CASSQESMGETQYF.

As to this clonotype: A much larger clone lies one base from this, so it may be a read error. The conserved final phenylalanine or tryptophan is absent from the CDR3, which likely points to a read error. The genes are TRBV20-1 and TRBJ2-1, with D maybe TRBD1 (5 bases). From germline, CDR1 is DFQATT and CDR2 SNEGSKA (reference sequence). V was shortened by 4 bases and J by 12 bases, with 19 bases between the two germline ends. CDR3 length: 13 residues. For the CDR3, the DNA is TGCAGTGCTATCCACCTACTAAGCCAGGGGCAGTTCATC. Translating gives CSAIHLLSQGQFI.

This clonotype was seen many times. For the CDR3, the DNA is TGTGCCAGCAGGACTAGGTATACGCAGTATTTT. Residues: CASRTRYTQYF. The V gene is TRBV6-1, the J gene TRBJ2-3; D possibly corresponds to TRBD2 (6 bases). Trimming removed 6 bases from V and 7 bases from J, with 8 bases in between. Germline V gives CDR1 MNHNS, CDR2 SASEGT. The CDR3 contains 11 residues.

This clonotype was seen repeatedly, ten times or more. The chain has TRBV10-3 and TRBJ2-3; 11 nucleotides match TRBD1. Germline CDR1 reads ENHRY; CDR2 reads SYGVKD. J lost 3 bases, V lost 1 base, and 3 bases had no gene match. This CDR3 has 16 residues. CDR3: CAISEFGQGATDTQYF. The CDR3 DNA reads as TGTGCCATCAGTGAGTTTGGACAGGGGGCGACAGATACGCAGTATTTT.

This clonotype was seen many times. The V and J genes are TRBV2 and TRBJ2-6; D may be TRBD2 (5 bases). Per germline, CDR1 SNHLY and CDR2 FYNNEI. This CDR3 has 15 amino acids. V was clipped by 4 bases and J by 1 base, with 8 bases between them. As DNA, the CDR3 is TGTGCCAGCAGTGTCGGAGGTTCTGGGGCCAACGTCCTGACTTTC. This encodes CASSVGGSGANVLTF. The complete variable domain, with remaining parts taken from reference TRBV2 and TRBJ2-6, reads EPEVTQTPSHQVTQMGQEVILRCVPISNHLYFYWYRQILGQKVEFLVSFYNNEISEKSEIFDDQFSVERPDGSNFTLKIRSTKLEDSAMYFCASSVGGSGANVLTFGAGSRLTVL.

The chain recombines TRBV18 with TRBJ1-2; no clear D gene. Trimming took 2 bases from V and 3 from J, leaving 10 bases between them. The CDR3 sequence is 14 residues long. CDR1 is KGHSH, CDR2 LQKENI, per germline. CDR3 sequence: CASSPLVTDYGYTF. DNA for the CDR3: TGTGCCAGCTCACCATTGGTGACGGACTATGGCTACACCTTC.

The chain couples TRBV10-3 to TRBJ2-7; TRBD2 might be the D (7 bases). This CDR3 comprises 15 residues. Germline loops: CDR1 ENHRY, CDR2 SYGVKD. V shed 11 bases and J shed 6 bases, with 26 bases lying between them. CDR3 loop: CAVGGRRAGASEQYF. The CDR3 nucleotides are TGTGCCGTGGGGGGCCGGCGGGCGGGAGCCTCCGAGCAGTACTTC.

This clonotype was recorded at least ten times. CDR3 loop: CASSYSRGNSPLHF. In DNA, the CDR3 is TGTGCCAGCAGTTACTCGAGGGGAAATTCACCCCTCCACTTT. This chain links TRBV6-5 with TRBJ1-6; a weak D match, TRBD1 (5 bases). The CDR3 sequence is 14 residues long. Trimming cost V 0 bases and J 7 bases, with 7 bases left between them. The germline V gene has CDR1 MNHEY and CDR2 SVGAGI.

This clonotype appeared many times. V and J are TRBV12-3 or TRBV12-4 and TRBJ2-1; unclear D gene. This CDR3 is built from 12 residues. V gave up 3 bases and J gave up 5 bases, with 5 bases separating them. CDR3 in DNA: TGTGCCAGCAGTTTCTCAGACAATGAGCAGTTCTTC. This codes for CASSFSDNEQFF.

V usage is TRBV20-1 and J usage is TRBJ1-5, with D possibly TRBD1 on 5 matching bases. The CDR3 covers 15 residues. Deletions cut 0 bases from V and 7 bases from J, with 16 bases between. CDR1 DFQATT and CDR2 SNEGSKA come from the germline V gene (reference sequence). The CDR3 loop reads CSARDLQGLEQPQHF. The CDR3 region has the DNA TGCAGTGCTAGAGATCTCCAGGGCTTAGAACAGCCCCAGCATTTT.

This clonotype turned up a few times. The chain is built from TRBV6-4 and TRBJ2-3; TRBD2 aligns across 12 bases. CDR3 length: 15 amino acids. Germline assignment: CDR1 MRHNA and CDR2 SNTAGT. The junction had 0 bases not matched to a gene; V was cut back by 0 bases and J by 5 bases. In DNA, the CDR3 is TGTGCCAGCAGTGACTCGACTAGCGGGGGAGATACGCAGTATTTT. Protein product: CASSDSTSGGDTQYF.

There are a few counts of this clonotype. V usage is TRBV4-3 and J usage is TRBJ2-1; no definite D call. The CDR3 has 15 amino acids. Germline V gene data show CDR1 as LGHNA and CDR2 as YSLEER. The V end lost 1 base, the J end lost 5 bases, and 12 bases lay between the germline ends. CDR3 in amino acids: CASSQGVRKNNEQFF. The DNA of the CDR3 is TGCGCCAGCAGCCAAGGGGTTCGAAAAAACAATGAGCAGTTCTTC.

This clonotype occurred a few times. This rearrangement joins TRBV4-2 to TRBJ2-2; 11 nucleotides agree with TRBD2. V gave up 4 bases and J gave up 4 bases; unmatched junction bases: 14. CDR1 and CDR2 (germline): LGHNA, YNFKEQ. CDR3 length: 19 amino acids. CDR3 sequence (DNA): TGTGCCAGCAGCCGGAAGAGGCTAGCGGGGGGAAAGGTCACCGGGGAGCTGTTTTTT. This translates into CASSRKRLAGGKVTGELFF.

This clonotype was picked up many times. J is TRBJ1-1 and V is TRBV4-1; D is uncertain. This CDR3 contains 15 residues. Trimming removed 4 bases from V and 5 bases from J, with 17 bases in between. From germline, CDR1 is MGHRA and CDR2 YSYEKL. The CDR3 coding sequence is TGCGCCAGCAGCCGACCAACTGGGTTCGCGACTGAAGCTTTCTTT. Its protein is CASSRPTGFATEAFF.

The sample holds a few counts of this clonotype. The chain has TRBV29-1 and TRBJ2-2; D not certain. The length of the CDR3 is 15 residues. Germline V lookup: CDR1 SQVTM, CDR2 ANQGSEA. With 4 bases removed from V and 5 bases from J, the gap between germline ends came to 17 bases. In nucleotides, the CDR3 is TGCAGCGTTGTTCCCGGGTACGGGCTAACCGGGGAGCTGTTTTTT. Translated, it gives CSVVPGYGLTGELFF.

This clonotype is labeled as medium-sized. CDR3 protein: CASSDGQGADTQYF. The CDR3, as DNA: TGTGCCAGCAGTGACGGACAGGGGGCAGATACGCAGTATTTT. The chain uses TRBV6-4 and TRBJ2-3, with 10 bases that match TRBD1. This CDR3 is 14 amino acids long. V lost 2 bases and J lost 4; bases outside the gene matches: 0. Germline CDR1 reads MRHNA; CDR2 reads SNTAGT.

This clonotype was found a few times. V gene TRBV28 combines with J gene TRBJ2-3; 13 nucleotides agree with TRBD2. Germline CDR1 is MDHEN and CDR2 is SYDVKM. Trimming at V came to 5 bases and at J to 0 bases, leaving 8 bases not matched to a gene. CDR3 length equals 18 residues. The DNA of the CDR3 is TGTGCCAGCAGTAAAGGACTAGCGGGAGACCCTAGCACAGATACGCAGTATTTT. As protein: CASSKGLAGDPSTDTQYF. Variable domain in full (rest from reference TRBV28 and TRBJ2-3): DVKVTQSSRYLVKRTGEKVFLECVQDMDHENMFWYRQDPGLGLRLIYFSYDVKMKEKGDIPEGYSVSREKKERFSLILESASTNQTSMYLCASSKGLAGDPSTDTQYFGPGTRLTVL.

In this sample, this clonotype turned up many times. This chain uses TRBV7-9 with TRBJ2-2, with TRBD1 identical over 8 bases. Germline CDR1 is SEHNR and CDR2 is FQNEAQ (reference sequence). CDR3 length equals 15 residues. V lost 2 bases, J lost 5 bases, and 4 bases stayed unmatched. The CDR3 DNA reads TGTGCCAGCAGCTTAACGACAGGGGAGACCGGGGAGCTGTTTTTT. As protein: CASSLTTGETGELFF.

This clonotype showed up many times. The rearrangement joins TRBV25-1 to TRBJ1-4; 10 nucleotides agree with TRBD1. The CDR3 is 13 amino acids. Per the germline V gene, CDR1 is MGHDK and CDR2 is SYGVNS. V gave up 7 bases and J gave up 10 bases; unmatched junction bases: 6. The CDR3 here is CASTVGQGRKLFF. CDR3 nucleotides: TGTGCCAGCACAGTGGGACAGGGGAGAAAACTGTTTTTT.